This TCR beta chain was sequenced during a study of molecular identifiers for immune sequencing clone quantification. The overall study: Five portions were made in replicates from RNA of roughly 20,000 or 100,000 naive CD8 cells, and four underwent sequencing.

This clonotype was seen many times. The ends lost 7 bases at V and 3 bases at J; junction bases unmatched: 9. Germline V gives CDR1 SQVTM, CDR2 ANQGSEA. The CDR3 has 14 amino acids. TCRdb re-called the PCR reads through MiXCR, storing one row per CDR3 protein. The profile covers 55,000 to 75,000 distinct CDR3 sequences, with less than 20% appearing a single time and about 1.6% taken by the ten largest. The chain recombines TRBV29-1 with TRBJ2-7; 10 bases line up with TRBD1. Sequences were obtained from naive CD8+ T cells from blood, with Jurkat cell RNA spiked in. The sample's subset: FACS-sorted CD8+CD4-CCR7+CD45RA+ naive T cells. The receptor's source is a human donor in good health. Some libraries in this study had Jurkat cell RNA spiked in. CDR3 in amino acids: CSGTHRDRGYEQYF. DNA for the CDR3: TGCAGCGGGACACACCGGGACAGGGGCTACGAGCAGTACTTC.